A selection of T cell receptor beta chains follows, all from one sample in a study of blood T cell repertoires in COVID-19. The repertoire was sequenced with immunoSEQ multiplex PCR; TCRdb's copy has only in-frame clones and lacks some. This table holds 200,000 or so clones, about 80% found once. Source material: peripheral blood. All receptors derive from a human donor with acute or convalescent COVID-19. The donor label of this sample is uncertain. CDR3s include the opening cysteine and the closing phenylalanine or tryptophan. Fields, in order: D gene, V gene, J gene, clone size, CDR3 protein, CDR3 DNA. The D gene is left open where the match is weak. Size is stated for part of the rows, as once, few or many counts, or as a class when the clone is expanded.

d_call: TRBD2; v_call: TRBV7-9; j_call: TRBJ2-7; clone_size: -; cdr3_aa: CASSASGSHEQYF; cdr3_nt: TGTGCCAGCAGCGCTAGCGGGAGCCACGAGCAGTACTTC
d_call: TRBD1; v_call: TRBV27; j_call: TRBJ1-5; clone_size: -; cdr3_aa: CASSLFGQGNSNQPQHF; cdr3_nt: TGTGCCAGCAGTTTATTCGGACAGGGGAATAGCAATCAGCCCCAGCATTTT
d_call: -; v_call: TRBV28; j_call: TRBJ1-5; clone_size: -; cdr3_aa: CASSFAGGMVQPQHF; cdr3_nt: TGTGCCAGCAGTTTCGCGGGGGGCATGGTTCAGCCCCAGCATTTT
d_call: -; v_call: TRBV7-9; j_call: TRBJ1-1; clone_size: -; cdr3_aa: CASFRDLETEAFF; cdr3_nt: TGTGCCAGCTTCCGGGACTTGGAAACTGAAGCTTTCTTT
d_call: TRBD2; v_call: TRBV11-2; j_call: TRBJ2-7; clone_size: -; cdr3_aa: CASSFNAGTSGSYEQYF; cdr3_nt: TGTGCCAGCAGCTTCAACGCCGGGACTAGCGGGAGCTACGAGCAGTACTTC
d_call: -; v_call: TRBV2; j_call: TRBJ1-6; clone_size: -; cdr3_aa: CAAGRGSDNSPLHF; cdr3_nt: TGTGCCGCTGGGCGGGGTTCGGATAATTCACCCCTCCACTTT
d_call: TRBD2; v_call: TRBV29-1; j_call: TRBJ2-3; clone_size: -; cdr3_aa: CSVERLAGGPTDTQYF; cdr3_nt: TGCAGCGTTGAGAGACTAGCGGGAGGACCCACAGATACGCAGTATTTT
d_call: TRBD1; v_call: TRBV18; j_call: TRBJ2-2; clone_size: -; cdr3_aa: CASSPQMDRAAGELFF; cdr3_nt: TGTGCCAGCTCACCACAAATGGACAGGGCGGCCGGGGAGCTGTTTTTT
d_call: -; v_call: TRBV9; j_call: TRBJ2-3; clone_size: -; cdr3_aa: CASSVVSGSLDTQYF; cdr3_nt: TGTGCCAGCAGCGTAGTAAGTGGGAGCCTAGATACGCAGTATTTT
d_call: TRBD2; v_call: TRBV27; j_call: TRBJ2-1; clone_size: -; cdr3_aa: CASKIRGTSGRLDNEQFF; cdr3_nt: TGTGCCAGCAAGATACGAGGGACTAGCGGGAGGCTCGACAATGAGCAGTTCTTC
d_call: TRBD1; v_call: TRBV6-4; j_call: TRBJ1-5; clone_size: -; cdr3_aa: CASTDRGLDNQPQHF; cdr3_nt: TGTGCCAGCACCGACAGGGGGCTGGACAATCAGCCCCAGCATTTT
d_call: -; v_call: TRBV7-9; j_call: TRBJ2-1; clone_size: -; cdr3_aa: CASSLSFGSYNEQFF; cdr3_nt: TGTGCCAGCAGCTTGAGCTTCGGGTCCTACAATGAGCAGTTCTTC
d_call: TRBD2; v_call: TRBV5-4; j_call: TRBJ2-3; clone_size: -; cdr3_aa: CASSPRTSGSTDTQYF; cdr3_nt: TGTGCCAGCAGCCCCCGGACTAGCGGGAGCACAGATACGCAGTATTTT
d_call: -; v_call: TRBV27; j_call: TRBJ2-2; clone_size: -; cdr3_aa: CASSYTPRTGELFF; cdr3_nt: TGTGCCAGCAGTTATACCCCGAGGACCGGGGAGCTGTTTTTT
d_call: TRBD2; v_call: TRBV2; j_call: TRBJ2-1; clone_size: -; cdr3_aa: CASSEALTSGSFDEQFF; cdr3_nt: TGTGCCAGCAGTGAAGCGCTTACTAGCGGGAGTTTCGATGAGCAGTTCTTC
d_call: -; v_call: TRBV5-1; j_call: TRBJ2-1; clone_size: few; cdr3_aa: CASSLGGESNEQFF; cdr3_nt: TGCGCCAGCAGCCTTGGAGGAGAGTCGAATGAGCAGTTCTTC
d_call: TRBD1; v_call: TRBV19; j_call: TRBJ1-1; clone_size: -; cdr3_aa: CASSPQTGRRTEAFF; cdr3_nt: TGTGCCAGTAGCCCTCAGACAGGGAGGAGAACTGAAGCTTTCTTT
d_call: -; v_call: TRBV5-6; j_call: TRBJ2-7; clone_size: -; cdr3_aa: CASSLAGTFYEQYF; cdr3_nt: TGTGCCAGCAGCTTGGCGGGGACATTTTACGAGCAGTACTTC
d_call: TRBD1; v_call: TRBV5-5; j_call: TRBJ1-4; clone_size: -; cdr3_aa: CASSFQGALGNEKLFF; cdr3_nt: TGTGCCAGCAGCTTCCAGGGGGCGCTGGGTAATGAAAAACTGTTTTTT
d_call: -; v_call: TRBV6-5; j_call: TRBJ1-5; clone_size: many; cdr3_aa: CAGALAQGQPQHF; cdr3_nt: TGTGCCGGGGCATTGGCCCAGGGTCAGCCCCAGCATTTT
d_call: -; v_call: TRBV9; j_call: TRBJ2-1; clone_size: once; cdr3_aa: CASSLAATYNEQFF; cdr3_nt: TGTGCCAGCAGCCTCGCGGCTACCTACAATGAGCAGTTCTTC
d_call: TRBD1; v_call: TRBV10-3; j_call: TRBJ1-2; clone_size: -; cdr3_aa: CAIRTGGINYGYTF; cdr3_nt: TGTGCCATCAGGACAGGGGGAATTAACTATGGCTACACCTTC
d_call: -; v_call: TRBV6-5; j_call: TRBJ1-5; clone_size: -; cdr3_aa: CASTTGYNQPQHF; cdr3_nt: TGTGCCAGCACAACAGGGTACAATCAGCCCCAGCATTTT
d_call: -; v_call: TRBV3-1/TRBV3-2; j_call: TRBJ1-2; clone_size: -; cdr3_aa: CASSPKGNYGYTF; cdr3_nt: TGTGCCAGCAGCCCAAAGGGGAACTATGGCTACACCTTC
d_call: TRBD1; v_call: TRBV12-5; j_call: TRBJ1-1; clone_size: -; cdr3_aa: CASGLGQGGIRATEAFF; cdr3_nt: TGTGCTAGTGGCCTTGGACAGGGTGGAATTCGGGCCACTGAAGCTTTCTTT
d_call: -; v_call: TRBV2; j_call: TRBJ1-6; clone_size: -; cdr3_aa: CASKVGGGNSPLHF; cdr3_nt: TGTGCCAGCAAGGTGGGAGGGGGGAATTCACCCCTCCACTTT
d_call: TRBD1; v_call: TRBV11-2; j_call: TRBJ1-2; clone_size: -; cdr3_aa: CASRTGGGHYGYTF; cdr3_nt: TGTGCCAGCAGAACAGGGGGCGGGCACTATGGCTACACCTTC
d_call: -; v_call: TRBV28; j_call: TRBJ1-1; clone_size: -; cdr3_aa: CASSSGGPEAFF; cdr3_nt: TGTGCCAGCAGTTCTGGGGGCCCTGAAGCTTTCTTT
d_call: TRBD1; v_call: TRBV29-1; j_call: TRBJ1-1; clone_size: -; cdr3_aa: CSVADRGNTEAFF; cdr3_nt: TGCAGCGTTGCGGACAGGGGGAACACTGAAGCTTTCTTT
d_call: -; v_call: TRBV21-1; j_call: TRBJ1-3; clone_size: -; cdr3_aa: CASSKNGTLSPEAKNTIYF; cdr3_nt: TGTGCCAGCAGCAAAAACGGGACACTAAGTCCTGAGGCCAAAAACACCATATATTTT
d_call: TRBD1; v_call: TRBV29-1; j_call: TRBJ1-5; clone_size: once; cdr3_aa: CSVGQDNQPQHF; cdr3_nt: TGCAGCGTGGGACAGGACAATCAGCCCCAGCATTTT
d_call: TRBD1; v_call: TRBV27; j_call: TRBJ1-6; clone_size: once; cdr3_aa: CASSFWDRGNSPLHF; cdr3_nt: TGTGCCAGCAGTTTCTGGGACAGGGGAAATTCACCCCTCCACTTT
d_call: -; v_call: TRBV9; j_call: TRBJ1-6; clone_size: -; cdr3_aa: CASSEGAQLSPLHF; cdr3_nt: TGTGCCAGCAGCGAAGGGGCGCAACTTTCACCCCTCCACTTT
d_call: -; v_call: TRBV27; j_call: TRBJ2-2; clone_size: -; cdr3_aa: CASTGPAGTGELFF; cdr3_nt: TGTGCCAGCACCGGCCCGGCGGGTACCGGGGAGCTGTTTTTT
d_call: -; v_call: TRBV24-1; j_call: TRBJ2-1; clone_size: -; cdr3_aa: CATSDSATGRNEQFF; cdr3_nt: TGTGCCACCAGTGATTCGGCGACAGGGAGGAATGAGCAGTTCTTC
d_call: -; v_call: TRBV5-5; j_call: TRBJ2-7; clone_size: -; cdr3_aa: CASSSMTIPYEQYF; cdr3_nt: TGTGCCAGCAGCTCTATGACTATTCCCTACGAGCAGTACTTC
d_call: TRBD1; v_call: TRBV24-1; j_call: TRBJ2-1; clone_size: -; cdr3_aa: CATSDSRQGARGQFF; cdr3_nt: TGTGCCACCAGTGATTCCCGACAGGGGGCGAGAGGGCAGTTCTTC
d_call: TRBD1; v_call: TRBV4-1; j_call: TRBJ1-1; clone_size: many; cdr3_aa: CASSPSDRATEAFF; cdr3_nt: TGCGCCAGCAGCCCCTCGGACAGGGCGACTGAAGCTTTCTTT
d_call: -; v_call: TRBV27; j_call: TRBJ1-1; clone_size: once; cdr3_aa: CASSFHRVGVEAFF; cdr3_nt: TGTGCCAGCAGTTTCCACAGGGTGGGGGTTGAAGCTTTCTTT
d_call: -; v_call: TRBV5-1; j_call: TRBJ1-1; clone_size: -; cdr3_aa: CASSFSQLNTEAFF; cdr3_nt: TGCGCCAGCAGCTTCTCCCAGTTGAACACTGAAGCTTTCTTT
d_call: -; v_call: TRBV7-3; j_call: TRBJ2-1; clone_size: -; cdr3_aa: CASSSAYSSSNEQFF; cdr3_nt: TGTGCCAGCAGCTCAGCCTACTCTAGCTCCAATGAGCAGTTCTTC
d_call: -; v_call: TRBV5-5; j_call: TRBJ1-3; clone_size: -; cdr3_aa: CASSLDQGLGNTIYF; cdr3_nt: TGTGCCAGCAGCTTGGACCAGGGACTTGGAAACACCATATATTTT
d_call: TRBD2; v_call: TRBV7-9; j_call: TRBJ2-7; clone_size: -; cdr3_aa: CASRTGGSSYEQYF; cdr3_nt: TGTGCCAGCCGGACCGGCGGGAGTTCCTACGAGCAGTACTTC
d_call: TRBD2; v_call: TRBV3-1/TRBV3-2; j_call: TRBJ2-1; clone_size: -; cdr3_aa: CASSDGTSSYNEQFF; cdr3_nt: TGTGCCAGCAGCGACGGGACTAGCAGCTACAATGAGCAGTTCTTC
d_call: -; v_call: TRBV5-1; j_call: TRBJ1-6; clone_size: -; cdr3_aa: CASRRDSSYNSPLHF; cdr3_nt: TGCGCCAGCAGGCGCGACAGCTCCTATAATTCACCCCTCCACTTT